One and the same sample provided the 32 T cell receptor beta chains below, sequenced in a study of tissue T cells after allogeneic stem cell transplantation (dated by TCRdb to 2021 to 2024). Libraries were prepared through the immunoSEQ multiplex PCR assay. TCRdb carries this immuneACCESS record with in-frame sequences only. Its versions omit some clonotypes, under half of them owing to an unresolved V gene in the studies checked, with the rest unexplained. The sample yields roughly 4,000 clones; about 56% were counted once. Under 9% of the sample belongs to the ten largest clones. This sample's time point label indicates: mouse harvest day 7 after allogeneic transplant. Each mouse graft, delivered by tail vein injection, combined 10^6 splenic CD5+ T cells with 10^7 T-cell-depleted bone marrow cells. Sequencing was performed on lymph node tissue. The receptors come from a female BALB/c mouse given C57BL/6 T cells with graft-versus-host disease after an allogeneic hematopoietic cell transplant.

Turning to this clone: The germline and genes are mouse ones. The observed sequence ends 1 residue before the CDR3 terminus, with the missing tail filled in from the germline J gene. The chain employs TRBV26 and TRBJ2-4; tentatively, D is TRBD1 (6 bases). CDR1 and CDR2 from the germline V gene are KGHPV and FQNQEV (reference sequence). Trimming left V 6 bases short and J 1 base short, with 8 bases between. The CDR3 has 13 amino acids. Incomplete CDR3 DNA: TGTGCCAGCAGGAGACAGGGTCAAAACACCTTGTAC. Residues: CASRRQGQNTLY. The full CDR3 protein reads CASRRQGQNTLYF.

Comment on this clone: The gene symbols are mouse symbols. The part of the CDR3 DNA that was read is TGTGCCAGCAGTCTGTCGACTGGGGCGTATGAACAGTAC. Its protein is CASSLSTGAYEQY. The full CDR3 protein reads CASSLSTGAYEQYF. J is TRBJ2-7 and V is TRBV26; 8 bases map to TRBD2. The read ends 1 residue early relative to the CDR3; the germline J gene fills the gap. This CDR3 has 14 residues. V trimming: 0 bases; J trimming: 4 bases; junction bases outside the gene matches: 2. Germline CDR1 KGHPV, CDR2 FQNQEV (reference sequence).

Details on this clone: Gene and germline names: mouse. The read finishes 1 residue shy of the CDR3 end, and the germline J gene is used to complete it. The chain recombines TRBV31 with TRBJ1-1, with D perhaps TRBD1 (5 bases). The CDR3 runs 12 residues. V was cut by 1 base and J by 4 bases, with 7 bases left in between. CDR1 is GKSSPN and CDR2 is SITVG in the germline V gene. CDR3 in amino acids: CAWSPGSTEVFF. CDR3 DNA, as far as it was read: TGTGCCTGGAGTCCAGGGAGCACAGAAGTCTTC.

Only a few counts were recorded for this clone. Here the gene names and germline are mouse. The CDR3 is cut off 1 residue early in the read; its end comes from the germline J gene. The chain uses TRBV24 and TRBJ2-7; no clear D gene. Germline V gene lookup returns CDR1 KGHTA and CDR2 FRNEEI. V dropped 2 bases and J dropped 3 bases, with 5 bases sitting between them. CDR3 length: 12 residues. Incomplete CDR3 DNA: TGTGCCAGCAGTCTGACTTTCTATGAACAGTAC. It encodes CASSLTFYEQY. In full, the CDR3 is CASSLTFYEQYF.

This clone showed up just a few times. These gene names are mouse names. The CDR3 is cut off 1 residue early in the read; its end comes from the germline J gene. J is TRBJ2-7 and V is TRBV3; 9 nucleotides match TRBD2. With 6 bases clipped from V and 3 bases from J, the junction kept 3 bases outside the gene matches. Per germline, CDR1 SNHLY and CDR2 FYNGKV (reference sequence). There are 13 residues in the CDR3. The CDR3 bases that were read are TGTGCCAGCAGTTCGACTGGGGGCTATGAACAGTAC. Protein sequence: CASSSTGGYEQY. The whole CDR3 sequence reads CASSSTGGYEQYF.

In regard to this clone: Gene and germline names: mouse. From the germline J gene comes the end of the CDR3, since the read stops 1 residue before it. The chain has TRBV5 and TRBJ1-5, with a tentative D call TRBD1 (6 bases). The CDR3 has 14 residues. Germline values: CDR1 LGHNA, CDR2 YNLKQL (reference sequence). Trimming pared 4 bases from V and 0 bases from J, leaving 7 bases between. CDR3 residues: CASSPDSNNQAPLF. The part of the CDR3 DNA that was read is TGTGCCAGCAGCCCGGACAGTAACAACCAGGCTCCGCTT.

This clone was seen a few times. All gene names here are mouse names. The read stops 1 residue short of the end of the CDR3; the missing end is completed from the germline J gene. The chain has TRBV13-3 and TRBJ2-7, with 11 bases matching TRBD1. The CDR3 consists of 14 residues. Looked up from germline, CDR1 is NNHDY and CDR2 is SYVADS. V was pared by 3 bases and J by 3 bases, with 2 bases of the junction left unmatched. CDR3 region: CASSAGQGGYEQYF. CDR3 DNA (partial): TGTGCCAGCAGTGCGGGACAGGGGGGCTATGAACAGTAC.

A word on this clone: The gene symbols are mouse symbols. From the germline J gene comes the end of the CDR3, since the read stops 1 residue before it. The chain recombines TRBV16 with TRBJ2-3, with 9 bases aligning to TRBD2. Germline trimming cut 6 bases from V and 3 bases from J; bases unmatched to any gene: 7. CDR1 and CDR2 (germline): SGHSA, FRNQAP. The CDR3 is 15 amino acids. The CDR3 loop is CASSSDWGRAETLYF. The covered CDR3 bases are TGTGCAAGCAGTTCTGACTGGGGGAGGGCAGAAACGCTGTAT.

Turning to this clone: The gene symbols are mouse symbols. The DNA ends 1 residue before the CDR3 does, and the rest of the CDR3 is filled in from the germline J gene. The rearrangement uses TRBV12-2 and TRBJ2-5; 8 bases align to TRBD2. The germline gives CDR1 SGHLS, CDR2 HYDKME. Losses at the gene ends were 2 bases for V and 0 bases for J; bases not matched to a gene: 6. The CDR3 consists of 16 residues. This CDR3 reads CASSPGLGPNQDTQYF. The sequenced CDR3 bases are TGTGCCAGCTCTCCCGGACTGGGCCCTAACCAAGACACCCAGTAC.

As regards this clone: The genes and germline here are from mouse. Read sequence stops 1 residue before the CDR3 end, and the germline J gene provides the missing end. V and J are TRBV5 and TRBJ1-6, with TRBD1 as a possible D gene (5 bases). TRBJ1-6 is known as an ORF, though its function is uncertain. The germline V and J ends were trimmed by 3 bases and 0 bases, with 6 bases remaining between them. Germline V gene lookup returns CDR1 LGHNA and CDR2 YNLKQL (reference sequence). This CDR3 has 15 amino acids. CDR3 sequence: CASSQDTSYNSPLYF. CDR3 bases read: TGTGCCAGCAGCCAGGACACTTCCTATAATTCGCCCCTCTAC.

With regard to this clone: All gene names here are mouse names. Coverage ceases 1 residue before the CDR3 finishes, and the germline J gene fills in the end. The chain combines TRBV3 with TRBJ2-7; D may be TRBD1 (5 bases). V gave up 4 bases and J gave up 4 bases, with 11 bases separating them. The length of the CDR3 is 13 residues. Germline assignment: CDR1 SNHLY and CDR2 FYNGKV (reference sequence). The CDR3 spells CASSWSDKYEQYF. CDR3 DNA (partial): TGTGCCAGCAGCTGGTCGGACAAATATGAACAGTAC.

Notes on this clone: The gene symbols are mouse symbols. Incomplete CDR3 DNA: TGCTCCAGCAGTCAACTGGCTAGTCAAAACACCTTGTAC. As protein: CSSSQLASQNTLY. The whole CDR3 protein is CSSSQLASQNTLYF. The genes are TRBV23 and TRBJ2-4; the tabulated D call, TRBD2, remains unverified against the DNA. From the germline J gene comes the end of the CDR3, since the read stops 1 residue before it. From germline, CDR1 is KGHTA and CDR2 FQNQQP. This CDR3 spans 14 amino acids.

Worth noting for this clone: Each gene name is a mouse one. The CDR3 extends 1 residue past the end of the read, so its final part is completed from the germline J gene. This chain joins TRBV5 and TRBJ2-7, with 9 bases identical to TRBD2. The germline gives CDR1 LGHNA, CDR2 YNLKQL (reference sequence). V lost 0 bases to trimming and J lost 4 bases; unmatched junction nucleotides: 1. The CDR3 is 14 residues long. The sequenced part of the CDR3 DNA is TGTGCCAGCAGCCAAGAGACTGGGGGTTATGAACAGTAC. As protein: CASSQETGGYEQY. The full CDR3 reads CASSQETGGYEQYF.

In the case of this clone: Mouse germline and gene names are used. The DNA ends 1 residue before the CDR3 does, and the rest of the CDR3 is filled in from the germline J gene. The V gene is TRBV29, the J gene TRBJ1-1, with 12 bases matching TRBD1. The CDR3 runs 15 residues. Germline V gene lookup returns CDR1 MSHET and CDR2 SYDVDS. The V gene end was trimmed by 6 bases and the J gene end by 2 bases; junction bases not matched to a gene: 4. Partial CDR3 DNA: TGTGCTAGCAGCCCCGGGACAGGGGGCAACACAGAAGTCTTC. Its translation: CASSPGTGGNTEVF. The entire CDR3 sequence reads CASSPGTGGNTEVFF.

Details on this clone: The listed genes are named as in mouse. Coverage ceases 1 residue before the CDR3 finishes, and the germline J gene fills in the end. The identical CDR3 is also encoded by other nucleotide sequences in the sample. The chain links TRBV26 to TRBJ1-3; no reliable D call. CDR1 KGHPV and CDR2 FQNQEV come from the germline V gene (reference sequence). V lost 2 bases, J lost 0 bases, and 5 bases lay in between. This CDR3 contains 14 residues. The CDR3 region is CASSLSNSGNTLYF. CDR3 DNA (partial): TGTGCCAGCAGTCTGAGCAATTCTGGAAATACGCTCTAT.

On this clone: Each gene name is a mouse one. The missing CDR3 end, 1 residue past where the read stops, is filled in from the germline J gene. This chain links TRBV26 with TRBJ2-4; no reliable D call. Germline assignment: CDR1 KGHPV and CDR2 FQNQEV (reference sequence). CDR3 length: 14 amino acids. V lost 6 bases and J 0 bases, leaving 10 bases between the germline ends. The CDR3 spells CASRPTSSQNTLYF. Partial CDR3 DNA: TGTGCCAGCAGACCGACATCTAGTCAAAACACCTTGTAC.

A note on this clone: Mouse names are used for the genes. The sequence runs out 1 residue before the end of the CDR3; the remainder is reconstructed from the germline J gene. The chain joins TRBV5 to TRBJ1-1; unclear D gene. V gave up 0 bases and J gave up 0 bases, with 8 bases separating them. The CDR3 is 15 amino acids. Germline V gives CDR1 LGHNA, CDR2 YNLKQL (reference sequence). The CDR3 is CASSQDNSANTEVFF. The part of the CDR3 DNA that was read is TGTGCCAGCAGCCAAGATAACAGTGCAAACACAGAAGTCTTC.

To note about this clone: Gene and germline names: mouse. The sequenced fragment ends 1 residue before the CDR3 boundary, so the rest is inferred from the germline J gene. This chain joins TRBV12-2 and TRBJ2-7, with 8 nucleotides matching TRBD1. The CDR3 runs 12 residues. Germline CDR1 reads SGHLS; CDR2 reads HYDKME. J was trimmed by 6 bases and V by 4 bases; bases with no gene match: 4. The CDR3 is CASSSTGVEQYF. Incomplete CDR3 DNA: TGTGCCAGCTCATCGACAGGGGTTGAACAGTAC.

A note on this clone: Genes and germline are mouse. The read finishes 1 residue shy of the CDR3 end, and the germline J gene is used to complete it. The J gene is TRBJ1-3, the V gene TRBV26; the match to TRBD1 covers 11 bases. Trimming removed 4 bases from V and 0 bases from J; junction bases left unmatched: 2. The germline V gene has CDR1 KGHPV and CDR2 FQNQEV (reference sequence). This CDR3 region has 16 residues. CDR3: CASSPGQGGSGNTLYF. The sequenced CDR3 bases are TGTGCCAGCAGTCCGGGACAGGGGGGTTCTGGAAATACGCTCTAT. Filled out from reference TRBV26 and TRBJ1-3, the complete variable domain reads NSKVIQTPRYLVKGQGQKAKMRCIPEKGHPVVFWYQQNKNNEFKFLINFQNQEVLQQIDMTEKRFSAECPSNSPCSLEIQSSEAGDSALYLCASSPGQGGSGNTLYFGEGSRLIVV.

A note on this clone: Gene names denote mouse genes. The CDR3 goes on 1 residue after the read ends, and that part is filled in from the germline J gene. The rearrangement uses TRBV16 and TRBJ1-1, with no clear D. The CDR3 length is 14 residues. Deletions cut 6 bases from V and 0 bases from J, with 11 bases between. CDR1 is SGHSA and CDR2 is FRNQAP in the germline V gene. The CDR3 region is CASSRPGANTEVFF. The DNA read from the CDR3 is TGTGCAAGCAGTCGCCCAGGAGCAAACACAGAAGTCTTC.

In this sample, this clone turned up a few times. Each gene name is a mouse one. The read ends 1 residue shy of where the CDR3 ends; the end is completed using the germline J gene. The rearrangement links TRBV26 to TRBJ1-3; D remains ambiguous. The germline CDR1 and CDR2 sequences are KGHPV and FQNQEV (reference sequence). The ends were cut back, 4 bases at V and 0 bases at J, with 4 bases in the middle. This CDR3 has 13 residues. The part of the CDR3 DNA that was read is TGTGCCAGCAGTCCCGCTTCTGGAAATACGCTCTAT. The encoded protein is CASSPASGNTLY. The full-length CDR3 reads as CASSPASGNTLYF.

With respect to this clone: Gene names refer to mouse genes. The DNA ends 1 residue before the CDR3 does, and the rest of the CDR3 is filled in from the germline J gene. This rearrangement joins TRBV29 to TRBJ2-5; 8 nucleotides align to TRBD1. The CDR3 spans 13 residues. Germline trimming cut 6 bases from V and 6 bases from J; bases unmatched to any gene: 5. The germline CDR1 and CDR2 sequences are MSHET and SYDVDS. CDR3 residues: CASRSRDRDTQYF. CDR3 bases read: TGTGCTAGCAGGTCCCGGGACAGGGACACCCAGTAC.

Concerning this clone itself: The genes and germline here are from mouse. The read ends 1 residue early relative to the CDR3; the germline J gene fills the gap. The chain carries TRBV26 and TRBJ1-4; possibly TRBD1 for D (5 bases). Looked up from germline, CDR1 is KGHPV and CDR2 is FQNQEV (reference sequence). The CDR3 totals 15 residues. V lost 4 bases and J 0 bases, leaving 9 bases between the germline ends. CDR3 DNA (partial): TGTGCCAGCAGTCGGCAGACAGTTTCCAACGAAAGATTATTT. It specifies CASSRQTVSNERLF. The CDR3, in full, reads CASSRQTVSNERLFF.

This clone rates as large. Gene and germline names: mouse. The DNA read from the CDR3 is TGTGCCAGCAGCCCGGACTGGGGGCGCTATGAACAGTAC. It is translated as CASSPDWGRYEQY. The complete CDR3 sequence is CASSPDWGRYEQYF. This rearrangement joins TRBV19 to TRBJ2-7; 10 bases are shared with TRBD2. Coverage ceases 1 residue before the CDR3 finishes, and the germline J gene fills in the end. The CDR3 covers 14 residues. In germline, CDR1 is FNHDT, CDR2 SITEND (reference sequence). The ends lost 5 bases at V and 3 bases at J; junction bases unmatched: 5.

A remark on this clone: The gene names given are mouse names. Coverage ceases 1 residue before the CDR3 finishes, and the germline J gene fills in the end. V usage is TRBV16 and J usage is TRBJ1-2; 10 nucleotides align to TRBD1. V shed 5 bases, J shed 2 bases, and the junction held 5 bases outside the gene matches. Germline CDR1 SGHSA, CDR2 FRNQAP. The CDR3 is 15 residues long. The CDR3 protein is CASSNPGQGNSDYTF. Incomplete CDR3 DNA: TGTGCAAGCAGCAATCCGGGACAGGGGAACTCCGACTACACC.

Notes on this clone: These gene names are mouse names. The CDR3 end falls 1 residue outside the read, so it is completed with the germline J gene. The chain combines TRBV2 with TRBJ2-3; D not certain. Germline CDR1 and CDR2: LGHNA and YSYQKL. Between the trimmed V and J ends, which lost 4 bases and 1 base, there was a span of 0 bases. The CDR3 runs 11 residues. The DNA read from the CDR3 is TGTGCCAGCAGCCGTGCAGAAACGCTGTAT. It encodes CASSRAETLY. The entire CDR3 reads CASSRAETLYF.

A note on this clone: Gene and germline names: mouse. The CDR3 region is CASSFDWGGSQNTLYF. The CDR3 DNA, read in part, is TGTGCCAGCAGCTTTGACTGGGGGGGTAGTCAAAACACCTTGTAC. This rearrangement joins TRBV3 to TRBJ2-4; 11 positions agree with TRBD2. Read coverage stops 1 residue before the CDR3 terminus; the germline J gene supplies the remainder. The ends lost 3 bases at V and 0 bases at J; junction bases unmatched: 2. The CDR3 runs 16 residues. Germline values: CDR1 SNHLY, CDR2 FYNGKV (reference sequence).

A single count supports this clone. Mouse gene names apply. The CDR3 end falls 1 residue outside the read, so it is completed with the germline J gene. The sample contains more than one DNA sequence encoding this CDR3. The chain carries TRBV26 and TRBJ2-1; no clear D gene. The CDR3 sequence is 11 residues long. The germline V and J ends were trimmed by 3 bases and 3 bases, with 0 bases remaining between them. Germline lookup yields CDR1 KGHPV and CDR2 FQNQEV (reference sequence). CDR3 in amino acids: CASSLYAEQFF. The sequenced CDR3 bases are TGTGCCAGCAGTCTCTATGCTGAGCAGTTC. Full variable domain (missing parts from reference TRBV26 and TRBJ2-1): NSKVIQTPRYLVKGQGQKAKMRCIPEKGHPVVFWYQQNKNNEFKFLINFQNQEVLQQIDMTEKRFSAECPSNSPCSLEIQSSEAGDSALYLCASSLYAEQFFGPGTRLTVL.

As for this clone: Gene names denote mouse genes. The read halts 1 residue ahead of the CDR3 end, with the missing end drawn from the germline J gene. The chain links TRBV2 to TRBJ2-1; TRBD2 aligns across 7 bases. V was pared by 1 base and J by 3 bases, with 3 bases of the junction left unmatched. CDR1 and CDR2 (germline): LGHNA, YSYQKL. The CDR3 is 15 residues long. The covered CDR3 bases are TGTGCCAGCAGCCAAGGACTGGGTCCCTATGCTGAGCAGTTC. Translating gives CASSQGLGPYAEQF. The CDR3 as a whole reads CASSQGLGPYAEQFF.

In its sample, this clone was seen a few times. Germline and genes: mouse. The read ends 1 residue before the CDR3 terminus; that terminus is restored from the germline J gene. The J gene is TRBJ2-7, the V gene TRBV26, with D perhaps TRBD2 (5 bases). This CDR3 contains 13 residues. Germline CDR1 is KGHPV and CDR2 is FQNQEV (reference sequence). Trimming pared 3 bases from V and 1 base from J, leaving 7 bases between. CDR3 bases read: TGTGCCAGCAGTCTCCCTGGGTCCTATGAACAGTAC. Translated: CASSLPGSYEQY. From start to end, the CDR3 is CASSLPGSYEQYF.

In regard to this clone: Gene names denote mouse genes. The CDR3 bases that were read are TGTGCCAGCAGCTTAGTAGGGGCAAACACAGAAGTCTTC. This sequence encodes CASSLVGANTEVF. The entire CDR3 protein is CASSLVGANTEVFF. This chain links TRBV3 with TRBJ1-1; D perhaps matches TRBD1 (5 bases). Read sequence stops 1 residue before the CDR3 end, and the germline J gene provides the missing end. The CDR3 contains 14 residues. V was pared by 1 base and J by 0 bases, with 6 bases between. Germline V gene sequence: CDR1 SNHLY, CDR2 FYNGKV (reference sequence).

Points on this clone: Gene and germline names: mouse. The read stops 1 residue short of the end of the CDR3; the missing end is completed from the germline J gene. The V gene is TRBV19, the J gene TRBJ2-7, with 10 bases identical to TRBD1. The CDR3 length is 15 residues. The V segment lost 0 bases and the J segment 4 bases; nucleotides outside the gene matches: 4. Germline CDR1 reads FNHDT; CDR2 reads SITEND (reference sequence). CDR3 DNA (partial): TGTGCCAGCAGTATAGGGAGGACAGGGGGTTATGAACAGTAC. Translating it yields CASSIGRTGGYEQY. In full, the CDR3 reads CASSIGRTGGYEQYF. Supplemented by reference TRBV19 and TRBJ2-7, the full variable domain reads GGIITQTPKFLIGQEGQKLTLKCQQNFNHDTMYWYRQDSGKGLRLIYYSITENDLQKGDLSEGYDASREKKSSFSLTVTSAQKNEMAVFLCASSIGRTGGYEQYFGPGTRLTVL.